The rows below give T cell receptor beta chains drawn from one sample of a study of shared clonotypes between healthy human individuals. Produced via immunoSEQ multiplex PCR; TCRdb's table is partial and in-frame only. The table records 1.5 million to 2.5 million clones, about 95% of them present only once. Sequenced: naive CD8+ T cells sorted from blood. These receptors all stem from a man between 18 and 35 years old in good health. The CDR3 runs from the conserved cysteine through the conserved F or W. The order of the fields is V gene, clone size, D gene, J gene, CDR3 protein, CDR3 DNA. D genes are given only for firm matches. Clone size is shown for a subset of rows, as once, few, many or a class of expanded clone.

>TRBV28|-|-|TRBJ2-7
CASSHGQPYEQYF
TGTGCCAGCAGTCACGGACAGCCCTACGAGCAGTACTTC
>TRBV27|once|-|TRBJ2-7
CASSLWQGRLGEQYF
TGTGCCAGCAGCCTGTGGCAGGGAAGGTTGGGCGAGCAGTACTTC
>TRBV5-6|once|-|TRBJ1-1
CASSFVVLNTEAFF
TGTGCCAGCAGCTTCGTGGTCCTTAACACTGAAGCTTTCTTT
>TRBV29-1|-|-|TRBJ2-5
CSVSGTDSQETQYF
TGCAGCGTTTCGGGCACAGACTCCCAAGAGACCCAGTACTTC
>TRBV29-1|once|-|TRBJ2-1
CSVVGTKYNEQFF
TGCAGCGTTGTGGGGACCAAATACAATGAGCAGTTCTTC
>TRBV14|-|TRBD1|TRBJ1-1
CASSQTGGMNTEAFF
TGTGCCAGCAGCCAAACAGGGGGCATGAACACTGAAGCTTTCTTT
>TRBV9|-|-|TRBJ2-7
CASSASTGSGGEQYF
TGTGCCAGCAGCGCCTCGACAGGAAGTGGTGGCGAGCAGTACTTC
>TRBV28|-|-|TRBJ1-3
CASSLLGGGNTIYF
TGTGCCAGCAGTTTACTGGGGGGAGGAAACACCATATATTTT
>TRBV2|-|-|TRBJ2-2
CASSEPNTGELFF
TGTGCCAGCAGTGAACCTAACACCGGGGAGCTGTTTTTT
>TRBV27|few|TRBD1|TRBJ1-2
CASSPGVGTGLNGYTF
TGTGCCAGCAGTCCTGGGGTCGGGACAGGGCTTAATGGCTACACCTTC
>TRBV6-5|-|-|TRBJ2-7
CASSYRREQYF
TGTGCCAGCAGTTACCGGAGGGAGCAGTACTTC
>TRBV12-2|-|-|TRBJ2-6
CASRLESPLKMSGANVLTF
TGTGCAAGTCGCTTAGAGTCTCCCCTAAAGATGTCTGGGGCCAACGTCCTGACTTTC
>TRBV6-1|-|-|TRBJ1-3
CASSEALRGSGNTIYF
TGTGCCAGCAGTGAAGCGCTCCGAGGCTCTGGAAACACCATATATTTT
>TRBV5-8|-|-|TRBJ2-5
CASSSGLQETQYF
TGTGCCAGCAGCTCGGGACTGCAAGAGACCCAGTACTTC
>TRBV4-3|-|-|TRBJ1-2
CASSQARPGEHGYTF
TGCGCCAGCAGCCAAGCCCGTCCCGGAGAACATGGCTACACCTTC
>TRBV27|few|-|TRBJ2-7
CASSLQAGGDGEQYF
TGTGCCAGCAGTTTACAGGCCGGGGGCGATGGCGAGCAGTACTTC
>TRBV7-2|-|TRBD2|TRBJ2-5
CASSLTHIAGEEAQYF
TGTGCCAGCAGCCTAACCCACATAGCGGGCGAGGAGGCCCAGTACTTC